This T cell receptor beta chain was identified during a study of blood T cell repertoires in COVID-19. The CDR3 is 15 amino acids. Germline V gives CDR1 SEHNR, CDR2 FQNEAQ (reference sequence). The V and J ends lost 10 bases and 4 bases respectively, with 17 bases between them. Measured with immunoSEQ multiplex PCR; TCRdb has only the in-frame clones, and not every one. The sample yields approximately 490,000 clones, 87% seen once. The chain couples TRBV7-9 to TRBJ2-6; the D gene is possibly TRBD1 (5 bases). Sequencing was done on a sample of PBMCs or T cells enriched from blood (not recorded which). The clonotype originates from a woman between 18 and 29 years old who had recovered from COVID-19. The CDR3 spells CAIPSAGNGANVLTF. CDR3 sequence (DNA): TGTGCCATCCCCTCTGCAGGGAACGGGGCCAACGTCCTGACTTTC.